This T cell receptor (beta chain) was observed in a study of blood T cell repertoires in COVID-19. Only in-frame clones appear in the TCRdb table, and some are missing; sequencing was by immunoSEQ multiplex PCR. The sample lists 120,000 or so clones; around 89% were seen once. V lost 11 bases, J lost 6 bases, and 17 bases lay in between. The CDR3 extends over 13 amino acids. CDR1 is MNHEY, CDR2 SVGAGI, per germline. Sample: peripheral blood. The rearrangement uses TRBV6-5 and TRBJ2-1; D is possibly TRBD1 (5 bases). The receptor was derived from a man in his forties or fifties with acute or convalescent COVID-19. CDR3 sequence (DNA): TGTGCCTCAGGGCGGCAGGGTCTCAATGAGCAGTTCTTC. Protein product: CASGRQGLNEQFF.